Each of the 15 T cell receptor beta chains below was sequenced from the same sample in a study of T cell responses to AZD1222 COVID-19 vaccine. Clones were sequenced by immunoSEQ multiplex PCR, and TCRdb holds only the in-frame ones, with some missing. The sample yields fewer than 150,000 clones, around 92% seen once. The sample in question was peripheral blood, obtained 28 days after the second AZD1222 dose. All receptors derive from an adult who received the AZD1222 COVID-19 vaccine.

The rearrangement uses TRBV2 and TRBJ2-3, with D perhaps assigned TRBD1 or TRBD2 (7 bases each). V dropped 7 bases and J dropped 6 bases, with 14 bases sitting between them. CDR1 SNHLY and CDR2 FYNNEI come from the germline V gene. The CDR3 runs to 13 residues. CDR3 region: CASTGGARDTQYF. The CDR3 DNA reads as TGTGCCAGCACAGGGGGGGCTCGGGATACGCAGTATTTT.

The V call is TRBV10-3, the J call TRBJ1-5; 7 positions agree with TRBD1. The V and J ends lost 11 bases and 2 bases, in that order; junction bases with no gene match: 6. This CDR3 spans 13 amino acids. The germline V gene encodes CDR1 ENHRY and CDR2 SYGVKD. CDR3 nucleotides: TGTGCCGCCGGGACAGATGGCAATCAGCCCCAGCATTTT. Its protein product is CAAGTDGNQPQHF.

The chain uses TRBV12-3 or TRBV12-4 and TRBJ1-5; no definite D call. The ends were cut back, 2 bases at V and 2 bases at J, with 4 bases in the middle. The CDR3 extends over 13 amino acids. The CDR3 bases are TGTGCCAGCAGTTTACAGGGCAATCAGCCCCAGCATTTT. This translates into CASSLQGNQPQHF.

The rearrangement joins TRBV5-1 to TRBJ1-6, with 7 bases aligning to TRBD1. The germline gives CDR1 SGHRS, CDR2 YFSETQ. The J segment lost 0 bases and the V segment lost 4 bases, leaving 4 bases of the junction unmatched. This CDR3 has 16 residues. In DNA form, the CDR3 reads TGCGCCAGCAGCCCGGGGGACAGCTCCTATAATTCACCCCTCCACTTT. Amino acids: CASSPGDSSYNSPLHF. Together with reference TRBV5-1 and TRBJ1-6, the CDR3 gives the full variable domain: KAGVTQTPRYLIKTRGQQVTLSCSPISGHRSVSWYQQTPGQGLQFLFEYFSETQRNKGNFPGRFSGRQFSNSRSEMNVSTLELGDSALYLCASSPGDSSYNSPLHFGNGTRLTVT.

This chain links TRBV19 with TRBJ1-2; 7 nucleotides match TRBD1. CDR3 length: 14 amino acids. In germline, CDR1 is LNHDA, CDR2 SQIVND (reference sequence). V lost 1 base and J lost 2; bases outside the gene matches: 1. CDR3 nucleotides: TGTGCCAGTAGTATAGCACAGGGGAACTATGGCTACACCTTC. Amino acids: CASSIAQGNYGYTF.

This clone appeared once. CDR3 sequence reads: CASRQGMEAGYTF. In DNA, the CDR3 is TGTGCCAGCAGACAGGGGATGGAAGCCGGCTACACCTTC. The chain combines TRBV12-3 or TRBV12-4 with TRBJ1-2; 7 bases are shared with TRBD1. V gave up 6 bases and J gave up 8 bases; unmatched junction bases: 9. The CDR3 has 13 amino acids.

V usage is TRBV10-1 and J usage is TRBJ1-1; D not resolved. CDR1 is WNHNN, CDR2 SYGVQD, per germline (reference sequence). Trimming stripped 2 bases from V and 6 bases from J, with 10 bases between. CDR3 length equals 13 residues. CDR3 loop: CASSERQSAEAFF. The CDR3 bases are TGCGCCAGCAGTGAGAGGCAGTCGGCTGAAGCTTTCTTT.

The rearrangement joins TRBV19 to TRBJ2-2; maybe TRBD1 (5 bases). Between the trimmed V and J ends, which lost 0 bases and 0 bases, there was a span of 14 bases. Germline CDR1 and CDR2: LNHDA and SQIVND (reference sequence). The CDR3 has 18 amino acids. The CDR3 sequence: CASSIEGPSLSNTGELFF. The CDR3, as DNA: TGTGCCAGTAGTATAGAGGGGCCCAGCCTCTCGAACACCGGGGAGCTGTTTTTT.

The J gene is TRBJ2-3, the V gene TRBV21-1; TRBD1, the D gene given by the table, was not confirmed from the DNA. TRBV21-1 is a known pseudogene. There are 17 residues in the CDR3. CDR3 nucleotides: TGTGCCAGCAGCATAGTAGGGGACAGGGGTCGGACAGATACGCAGTATTTT. It codes for CASSIVGDRGRTDTQYF.

The chain links TRBV29-1 to TRBJ2-7, with D tentatively TRBD2 (6 bases). V lost 7 bases and J lost 0, with 13 bases in between. The germline V gene encodes CDR1 SQVTM and CDR2 ANQGSEA. The CDR3 is made up of 13 amino acids. CDR3 sequence: CSGGDGSSYEQYF. CDR3 nucleotide sequence: TGCAGCGGCGGGGACGGGAGCTCCTACGAGCAGTACTTC.

The genes are TRBV28 and TRBJ2-7; TRBD2 matches at 10 bases. In germline, CDR1 is MDHEN, CDR2 SYDVKM. This CDR3 region has 15 residues. Unmatched junction bases numbered 9, after V lost 6 bases and J lost 4 bases. The CDR3: CASRPPLAGEYEQYF. The CDR3 nucleotides are TGTGCCAGCAGGCCTCCCCTAGCGGGAGAATACGAGCAGTACTTC.

The genes are TRBV15 and TRBJ1-5; D uncertain. The length of the CDR3 is 14 residues. Looked up from germline, CDR1 is LNHNV and CDR2 is YYDKDF (reference sequence). The V gene lost 3 bases and the J gene lost 1 base, with 7 bases spanning the gap. The CDR3 region has the DNA TGTGCCACCAGCAGTATACAGAGCAATCAGCCCCAGCATTTT. Amino acids: CATSSIQSNQPQHF.

V and J are TRBV7-2 and TRBJ1-4; the match to TRBD1 covers 9 bases. V shed 4 bases, J shed 8 bases, and the junction held 5 bases outside the gene matches. CDR1 and CDR2 from the germline V gene are SGHTA and FQGNSA. CDR3 size: 14 residues. For the CDR3, the DNA is TGTGCCAGCAGCTCCGGGACAGGGCTCGAAAAACTGTTTTTT. It translates to CASSSGTGLEKLFF.

The chain has TRBV29-1 and TRBJ2-7; TRBD1 matches 10 bases. J lost 2 bases, V lost 6 bases, and 4 bases had no gene match. Germline lookup yields CDR1 SQVTM and CDR2 ANQGSEA. This CDR3 is built from 13 residues. In DNA form, the CDR3 reads TGCAGCGTCCCGGGACAGGGGACCTACGAGCAGTACTTC. Translation: CSVPGQGTYEQYF.

The CDR3 loop reads CASSLGRWAGHNQPQHF. In DNA form, the CDR3 reads TGTGCCAGCAGCTTAGGGCGCTGGGCAGGACACAATCAGCCCCAGCATTTT. The chain recombines TRBV7-8 with TRBJ1-5, with D possibly being TRBD1 (5 bases). V was shortened by 1 base and J by 3 bases, with 16 bases between the two germline ends. The CDR3 spans 17 residues. Looked up from germline, CDR1 is SGHVS and CDR2 is FQNEAQ.